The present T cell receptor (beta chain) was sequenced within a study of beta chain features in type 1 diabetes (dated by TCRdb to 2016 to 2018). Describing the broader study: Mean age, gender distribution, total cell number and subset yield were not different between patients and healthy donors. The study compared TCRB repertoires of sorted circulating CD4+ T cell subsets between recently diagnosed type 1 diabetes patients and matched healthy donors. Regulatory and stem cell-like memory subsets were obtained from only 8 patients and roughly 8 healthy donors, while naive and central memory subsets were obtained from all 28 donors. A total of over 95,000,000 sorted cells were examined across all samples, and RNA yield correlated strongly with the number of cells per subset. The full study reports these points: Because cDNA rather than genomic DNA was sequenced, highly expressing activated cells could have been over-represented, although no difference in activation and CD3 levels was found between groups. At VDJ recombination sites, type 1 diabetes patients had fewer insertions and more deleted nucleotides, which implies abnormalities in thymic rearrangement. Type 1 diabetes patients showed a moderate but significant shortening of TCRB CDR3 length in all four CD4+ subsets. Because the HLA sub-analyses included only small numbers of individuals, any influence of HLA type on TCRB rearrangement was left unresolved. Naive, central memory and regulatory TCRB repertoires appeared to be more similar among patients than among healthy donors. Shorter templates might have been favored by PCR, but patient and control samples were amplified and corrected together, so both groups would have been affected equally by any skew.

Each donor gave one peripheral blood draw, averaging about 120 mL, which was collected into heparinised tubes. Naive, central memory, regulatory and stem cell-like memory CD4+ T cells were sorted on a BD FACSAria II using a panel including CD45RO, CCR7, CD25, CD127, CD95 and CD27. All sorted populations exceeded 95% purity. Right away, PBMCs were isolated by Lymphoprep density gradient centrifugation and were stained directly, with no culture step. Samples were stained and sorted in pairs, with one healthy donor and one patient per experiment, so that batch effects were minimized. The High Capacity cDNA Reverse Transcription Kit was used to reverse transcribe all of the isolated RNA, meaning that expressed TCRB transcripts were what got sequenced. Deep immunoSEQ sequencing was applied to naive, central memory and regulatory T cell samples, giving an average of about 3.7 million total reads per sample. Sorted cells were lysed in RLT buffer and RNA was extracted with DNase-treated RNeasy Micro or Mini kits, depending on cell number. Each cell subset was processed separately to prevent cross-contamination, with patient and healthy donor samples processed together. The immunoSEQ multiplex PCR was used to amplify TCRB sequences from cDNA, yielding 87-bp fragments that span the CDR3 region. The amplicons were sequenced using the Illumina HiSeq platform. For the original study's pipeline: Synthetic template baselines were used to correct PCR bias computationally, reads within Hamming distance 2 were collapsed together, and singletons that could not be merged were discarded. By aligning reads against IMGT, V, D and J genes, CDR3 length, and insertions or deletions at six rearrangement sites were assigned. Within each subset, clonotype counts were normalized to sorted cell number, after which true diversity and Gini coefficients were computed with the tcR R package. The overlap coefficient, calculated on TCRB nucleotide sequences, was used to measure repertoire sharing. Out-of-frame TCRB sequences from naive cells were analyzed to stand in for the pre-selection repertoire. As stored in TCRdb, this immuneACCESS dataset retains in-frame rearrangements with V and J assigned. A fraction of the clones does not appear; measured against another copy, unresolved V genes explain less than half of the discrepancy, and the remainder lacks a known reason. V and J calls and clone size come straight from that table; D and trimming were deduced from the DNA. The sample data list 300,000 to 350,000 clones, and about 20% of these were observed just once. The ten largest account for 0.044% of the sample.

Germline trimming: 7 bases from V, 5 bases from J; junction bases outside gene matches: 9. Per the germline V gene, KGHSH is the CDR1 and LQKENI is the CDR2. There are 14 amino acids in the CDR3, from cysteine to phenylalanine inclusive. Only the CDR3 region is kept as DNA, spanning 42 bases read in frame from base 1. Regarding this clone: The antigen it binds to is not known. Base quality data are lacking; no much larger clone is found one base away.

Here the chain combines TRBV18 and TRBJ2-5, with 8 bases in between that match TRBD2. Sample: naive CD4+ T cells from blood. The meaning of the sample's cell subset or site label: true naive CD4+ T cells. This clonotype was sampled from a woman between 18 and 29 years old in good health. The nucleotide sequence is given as TGTGCCAGCTTATCCAGCGGGAGATACGAGACCCAGTACTTC. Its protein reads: CASLSSGRYETQYF.